This TCR beta chain was obtained from a study of cytomegalovirus exposure and HLA in healthy donors. It was with 60 Vbeta and 13 Jbeta primers that the PCR ran. Libraries were prepared by immunoSEQ multiplex PCR; TCRdb keeps only in-frame clonotypes and omits some of them. This table holds some 100,000 clones, around 72% found once. Germline V gene sequence: CDR1 ENHRY, CDR2 SYGVKD. Trimming cost V 3 bases and J 9 bases, with 15 bases left between them. The CDR3 extends over 15 amino acids. The receptor was derived from a male donor in good health and CMV-seropositive. Sequenced sample: PBMCs. The chain joins TRBV10-3 to TRBJ1-6, with TRBD1 as a possible D gene (6 bases). This CDR3 is CAISEFTGRASPLHF. In DNA, the CDR3 is TGTGCCATCAGTGAATTCACAGGGAGGGCTTCACCCCTCCACTTT.